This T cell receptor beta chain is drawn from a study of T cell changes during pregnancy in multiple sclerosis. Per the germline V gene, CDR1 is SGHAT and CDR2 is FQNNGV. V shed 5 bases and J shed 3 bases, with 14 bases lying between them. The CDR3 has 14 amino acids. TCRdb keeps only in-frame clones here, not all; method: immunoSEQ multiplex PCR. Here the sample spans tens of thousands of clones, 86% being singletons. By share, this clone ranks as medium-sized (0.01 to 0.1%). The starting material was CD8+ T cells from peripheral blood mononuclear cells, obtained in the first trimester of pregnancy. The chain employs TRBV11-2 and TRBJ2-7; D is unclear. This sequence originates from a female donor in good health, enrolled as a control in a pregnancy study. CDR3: CASSILLVDYEQYF. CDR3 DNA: TGTGCCAGCAGCATCCTCCTGGTAGACTACGAGCAGTACTTC.